This TCR beta chain was retrieved from a study of radiation and T cells in renal cell carcinoma. The time point was: blood 2 weeks post-SBRT. The treatment was: 15 Gy SBRT to primary tumor, nephrectomy 4 weeks later. The CDR3 extends over 15 amino acids. Profiled with immunoSEQ multiplex PCR; TCRdb holds only in-frame clones, not every one. Of about 130,000 clones listed, 65% to 85% are singletons. This TCR was sampled from a man in his fifties or sixties with renal cell carcinoma. The chain has TRBV1 and TRBJ2-7; TRBD2 is taken as the D call from the table, unchecked against the DNA. TRBV1 is an annotated pseudogene. Sequenced material: blood, taken from a patient whose treatment included radiotherapy and nephrectomy. The CDR3 nucleotides read TGCACCAGCAGCCAAGATTACCTAGCGGTCTACGAGCAGTACTTC. Its protein product is CTSSQDYLAVYEQYF.